The rows below give T cell receptor beta chains drawn from one sample of a study of response to subunit inactivated influenza vaccine. TCRdb used MiXCR to reprocess the RT-PCR reads, holding one entry per CDR3 protein. The sample carries under 200,000 distinct CDR3 sequences, roughly a tenth recorded once. Sequenced material: CD8+ T cells sorted from PBMCs, taken around 25 months after vaccination. Receptor source: a man aged 50 to 75 who received an inactivated influenza vaccine. CDR3s leave out the opening cysteine and the closing phenylalanine or tryptophan. The order of the fields is CDR3 length, clone size, V gene, CDR3 protein. Rows may omit the clone size; those that give it use once, few, many or a size class.

CDR3 length: 14
clone size: few
V gene: TRBV12-3/TRBV12-4
CDR3 protein: ASSLAARGTGGELF

CDR3 length: 10
clone size: .
V gene: TRBV11-2
CDR3 protein: ASSLPSSPLH

CDR3 length: 15
clone size: many
V gene: TRBV4-3
CDR3 protein: ASSQEPGQGAYNEQF

CDR3 length: 12
clone size: many
V gene: TRBV20-1
CDR3 protein: SAETSGRGDIQY

CDR3 length: 11
clone size: many
V gene: TRBV7-9
CDR3 protein: ASSLSGTAEAF

CDR3 length: 10
clone size: many
V gene: TRBV11-1
CDR3 protein: ASSLYSREAF

CDR3 length: 13
clone size: .
V gene: TRBV20-1
CDR3 protein: SARGLAAYYNEQF

CDR3 length: 14
clone size: .
V gene: TRBV6-2/TRBV6-3
CDR3 protein: ASSYLAGASYNEQF

CDR3 length: 17
clone size: few
V gene: TRBV5-1
CDR3 protein: ASSLAGTSSAMISFEQF

CDR3 length: 11
clone size: .
V gene: TRBV19
CDR3 protein: ASSPNTGAEAF

CDR3 length: 10
clone size: many
V gene: TRBV29-1
CDR3 protein: SVDLGLDEQF

CDR3 length: 11
clone size: few
V gene: TRBV5-6
CDR3 protein: ASSVDRGNEQF

CDR3 length: 14
clone size: many
V gene: TRBV5-1
CDR3 protein: ASSLAGREGLGGYT

CDR3 length: 17
clone size: few
V gene: TRBV28
CDR3 protein: ASSSLFRDTISGANVLT

CDR3 length: 14
clone size: .
V gene: TRBV10-3
CDR3 protein: AISEPRTGNTGELF

CDR3 length: 12
clone size: few
V gene: TRBV28
CDR3 protein: ASSLFTENTEAF

CDR3 length: 12
clone size: many
V gene: TRBV6-5
CDR3 protein: ASSYLTADNEQF

CDR3 length: 13
clone size: .
V gene: TRBV6-2/TRBV6-3
CDR3 protein: ASSYEDRPSYEQY

CDR3 length: 13
clone size: few
V gene: TRBV2
CDR3 protein: ASPRGGRGDTEAF

CDR3 length: 12
clone size: .
V gene: TRBV6-1
CDR3 protein: ASSEGWSNQPQH

CDR3 length: 12
clone size: .
V gene: TRBV4-2
CDR3 protein: ASSPGPPSGEQY

CDR3 length: 16
clone size: .
V gene: TRBV11-1
CDR3 protein: ASSTQLGLAERGDTQY

CDR3 length: 11
clone size: .
V gene: TRBV28
CDR3 protein: ASSRLTGSEQY

CDR3 length: 15
clone size: many
V gene: TRBV11-2
CDR3 protein: ASSYPGGGGTTGELF